This passage covers 19 T cell receptor beta chains from one sample sequenced in a study of cytomegalovirus exposure and HLA in healthy donors. Clones were sequenced by immunoSEQ multiplex PCR, and TCRdb holds only the in-frame ones, with some missing. There are about 240,000 clones in the sample; 75% to 90% occur only once, and less than 1.5% lies in the top ten. Sequencing used PBMCs. These receptors were collected from a woman in her 30s in good health and CMV-seropositive.

This clone has only a few counts. J is TRBJ1-4 and V is TRBV7-9; D is perhaps TRBD1 (5 bases). The V end was cut by 5 bases, the J end by 5 bases, with 15 bases between. This CDR3 has 15 residues. From germline, CDR1 is SEHNR and CDR2 FQNEAQ (reference sequence). CDR3 protein: CASSNQAGGNEKLFF. CDR3 DNA sequence: TGTGCCAGCAGCAACCAGGCCGGGGGGAATGAAAAACTGTTTTTT.

V gene TRBV28 combines with J gene TRBJ2-5, with a weak D call TRBD1 (6 bases). In germline, CDR1 is MDHEN, CDR2 SYDVKM. This CDR3 has 14 residues. Trimming cost V 5 bases and J 1 base, with 11 bases left between them. CDR3 loop: CASSLTGIQETQYF. The CDR3 DNA sequence: TGTGCCAGCAGTCTCACAGGGATCCAAGAGACCCAGTACTTC.

Concerning this clone: Other nucleotide sequences from this sample produce the same CDR3. The V gene is TRBV20-1, the J gene TRBJ2-4; D remains unclear. The CDR3 extends over 11 amino acids. V shed 6 bases and J shed 6 bases, with 9 bases lying between them. Germline CDR1 and CDR2: DFQATT and SNEGSKA (reference sequence). The CDR3 loop is CSASRGNIQYF. In nucleotides, the CDR3 is TGCAGTGCCAGCCGCGGAAACATTCAGTACTTC.

The V and J genes are TRBV7-6 and TRBJ1-1, with D possibly being TRBD1 (5 bases). The CDR3 length is 14 residues. Germline V gene sequence: CDR1 SGHVS, CDR2 FNYEAQ. Trimming pared 4 bases from V and 1 base from J, leaving 10 bases between. CDR3 region: CASSSYTGNTEAFF. The CDR3 coding sequence is TGTGCCAGCAGCTCATACACAGGGAACACTGAAGCTTTCTTT.

This clone showed up just once. The chain joins TRBV27 to TRBJ2-3, with 7 bases lining up with TRBD1. The CDR3 length is 13 residues. V shed 5 bases, J shed 2 bases, and the junction held 1 base outside the gene matches. CDR1 MNHEY and CDR2 SMNVEV come from the germline V gene (reference sequence). This CDR3 reads CASSQGVTDTQYF. CDR3 nucleotides: TGTGCCAGCAGTCAGGGGGTCACAGATACGCAGTATTTT.

The CDR3 region has the DNA TGTGCCAGCAGTGGACAGGGGGCCTCTGAGCAGTTCTTC. Its translation is CASSGQGASEQFF. This rearrangement joins TRBV2 to TRBJ2-1; 10 nucleotides match TRBD1. V lost 4 bases, J lost 9 bases, and 3 bases stayed unmatched. In germline, CDR1 is SNHLY, CDR2 FYNNEI. This CDR3 has 13 amino acids. Full variable domain (missing parts from reference TRBV2 and TRBJ2-1): EPEVTQTPSHQVTQMGQEVILRCVPISNHLYFYWYRQILGQKVEFLVSFYNNEISEKSEIFDDQFSVERPDGSNFTLKIRSTKLEDSAMYFCASSGQGASEQFFGPGTRLTVL.

In DNA, the CDR3 is TGTGCCAGCTCGTTGACGGAGAGCTCCTACAATGAGCAGTTCTTC. Protein: CASSLTESSYNEQFF. The V call is TRBV18, the J call TRBJ2-1; D remains ambiguous. The germline V and J ends were trimmed by 6 bases and 0 bases, with 12 bases remaining between them. Germline values: CDR1 KGHSH, CDR2 LQKENI. The CDR3 is 15 residues long.

The rearrangement links TRBV6-1 to TRBJ1-1; D unclear. CDR1 and CDR2 (germline): MNHNS, SASEGT. The CDR3 consists of 14 residues. Trimming removed 2 bases from V and 1 base from J, with 8 bases in between. The CDR3 DNA reads as TGTGCCAGCAGTGAATTGGGAGGGAACACTGAAGCTTTCTTT. Translation: CASSELGGNTEAFF.

This rearrangement joins TRBV5-1 to TRBJ1-3; a weak D match, TRBD1 (5 bases). Germline-derived CDR1 and CDR2 are SGHRS and YFSETQ. V lost 0 bases to trimming and J lost 0 bases, with 10 bases between them. This CDR3 is built from 16 residues. The CDR3 DNA sequence: TGCGCCAGCAGCTTGGGACAGCAAGTCTCTGGAAACACCATATATTTT. Translation gives CASSLGQQVSGNTIYF.

V gene TRBV19 combines with J gene TRBJ2-1; 7 nucleotides line up with TRBD2. CDR1 is LNHDA and CDR2 is SQIVND in the germline V gene (reference sequence). After removal of 7 bases from V and 3 bases from J, the junction contained 15 bases not matched to a gene. This CDR3 has 17 amino acids. The DNA for the CDR3 is TGTGCCAGTATGCCCCGGGGTGCGGGAGTTAACTACAATGAGCAGTTCTTC. As protein: CASMPRGAGVNYNEQFF.

The sample holds a few counts of this clone. The V and J genes are TRBV27 and TRBJ1-2; D is unclear. The CDR3 length is 15 residues. Trimming removed 4 bases from V and 8 bases from J, with 20 bases in between. The germline CDR1 and CDR2 sequences are MNHEY and SMNVEV (reference sequence). DNA for the CDR3: TGTGCCAGCAGTTCAGACTCTCGACCAGCTATGGGCTACACCTTC. It yields the protein CASSSDSRPAMGYTF.

The V gene is TRBV25-1, the J gene TRBJ2-1; the match to TRBD1 covers 9 bases. From germline, CDR1 is MGHDK and CDR2 SYGVNS. This CDR3 region has 16 residues. J lost 5 bases, V lost 3 bases, and 8 bases had no gene match. CDR3 nucleotides: TGTGCCAGCAGTGATTCTGACAGGGGGTTGGACAATGAGCAGTTCTTC. Amino acids: CASSDSDRGLDNEQFF.

The chain has TRBV7-9 and TRBJ1-1; D might be TRBD1 (6 bases). Trimming left V 4 bases short and J 4 bases short, with 16 bases between. This CDR3 spans 15 amino acids. CDR1 and CDR2 from the germline V gene are SEHNR and FQNEAQ (reference sequence). In DNA form, the CDR3 reads TGTGCCAGCAGCTCGAGTCCTACAGGGAGCACTGAAGCTTTCTTT. It codes for CASSSSPTGSTEAFF.

V usage is TRBV14 and J usage is TRBJ2-5; D might be TRBD2 (5 bases). The length of the CDR3 is 15 residues. Germline V CDR1 and CDR2: SGHDN, FVKESK. V was trimmed by 1 base and J by 5 bases, leaving 14 bases between them. The CDR3 nucleotides read TGTGCCAGCAGCCAAGTTCGAGGGTTCAGGGAGACCCAGTACTTC. It encodes CASSQVRGFRETQYF.

V usage is TRBV27 and J usage is TRBJ2-7; TRBD2 matches 9 bases. The CDR3 is 15 amino acids. The ends lost 4 bases at V and 1 base at J; junction bases unmatched: 5. Germline loops: CDR1 MNHEY, CDR2 SMNVEV (reference sequence). The CDR3 DNA reads TGTGCCAGCAGTTCGACTAGCGGTAAATCCTACGAGCAGTACTTC. It yields the protein CASSSTSGKSYEQYF.

CDR3 coding DNA: TGTGCCAGCTGGAGGGACAGGGGTGAAAAACTGTTTTTT. It translates to CASWRDRGEKLFF. The chain uses TRBV28 and TRBJ1-4, with 10 positions matching TRBD1. Looked up from germline, CDR1 is MDHEN and CDR2 is SYDVKM. The J segment lost 7 bases and the V segment lost 8 bases, leaving 4 bases of the junction unmatched. CDR3 length: 13 residues. The full variable domain, in which reference TRBV28 and TRBJ1-4 provide the parts outside the CDR3, is DVKVTQSSRYLVKRTGEKVFLECVQDMDHENMFWYRQDPGLGLRLIYFSYDVKMKEKGDIPEGYSVSREKKERFSLILESASTNQTSMYLCASWRDRGEKLFFGSGTQLSVL.

This sequence joins TRBV11-2 and TRBJ1-5; 7 bases line up with TRBD1. V was pared by 1 base and J by 7 bases, with 10 bases of the junction left unmatched. Germline loops: CDR1 SGHAT, CDR2 FQNNGV. The CDR3 consists of 16 residues. The CDR3 sequence is CASSLGVKGGVQPQHF. The CDR3 DNA is TGTGCCAGCAGCTTAGGGGTCAAAGGGGGCGTCCAGCCCCAGCATTTT. The complete variable domain, with remaining parts taken from reference TRBV11-2 and TRBJ1-5, reads EAGVAQSPRYKIIEKRQSVAFWCNPISGHATLYWYQQILGQGPKLLIQFQNNGVVDDSQLPKDRFSAERLKGVDSTLKIQPAKLEDSAVYLCASSLGVKGGVQPQHFGDGTRLSIL.

V is TRBV5-1 and J is TRBJ2-1, with D possibly being TRBD1 (6 bases). The V end lost 2 bases, the J end lost 0 bases, and 12 bases lay between the germline ends. The germline gives CDR1 SGHRS, CDR2 YFSETQ. The CDR3 is 16 residues long. The CDR3 DNA is TGCGCCAGCAGCTTTACAGGGCTGAACTCCTACAATGAGCAGTTCTTC. Its protein product is CASSFTGLNSYNEQFF. The whole variable domain, filled in from reference TRBV5-1 and TRBJ2-1, reads KAGVTQTPRYLIKTRGQQVTLSCSPISGHRSVSWYQQTPGQGLQFLFEYFSETQRNKGNFPGRFSGRQFSNSRSEMNVSTLELGDSALYLCASSFTGLNSYNEQFFGPGTRLTVL.

The V and J genes are TRBV4-1 and TRBJ1-2, with D possibly matching TRBD1 (6 bases). Looked up from germline, CDR1 is MGHRA and CDR2 is YSYEKL. The V gene lost 5 bases and the J gene lost 2 bases, with 18 bases spanning the gap. The CDR3 consists of 16 residues. CDR3 sequence (DNA): TGCGCCAGCAGCGGAGGGGGGGCGACAGGAAACTATGGCTACACCTTC. It is translated as CASSGGGATGNYGYTF.